Below are 14 T cell receptor beta chains sequenced from a single sample in a study of blood T cells in healthy people across ages (dated by TCRdb to 2013 to 2016). Receptors were amplified or captured by 5' RACE. A second PCR of about 6 to 12 cycles was performed with a sample-barcoded 5' primer and a J-beta primer mix. Starting from the raw public reads, TCRdb applied fastp trimming at Q25, assembled clones with MiXCR and retained in-frame beta chains. Every CDR3 protein is listed once, alongside the most common genes and DNA of its rows. This sample lists approximately 2,000,000 distinct CDR3 sequences; about two fifths were detected once. Roughly 23% of the sample belongs to the ten largest clones. Sequencing was done on a sample of blood. These receptors came from a human donor in good health.

The chain couples TRBV27 to TRBJ2-7; weak D call: TRBD2 (5 bases). The CDR3 has 14 amino acids. Trimming pared 5 bases from V and 3 bases from J, leaving 14 bases between. The germline V gene encodes CDR1 MNHEY and CDR2 SMNVEV (reference sequence). Written as DNA, the CDR3 is TGTGCCAGCAGTCCGAGGGTCTATAGCTACGAGCAGTACTTC. Its translation is CASSPRVYSYEQYF.

The J gene is TRBJ2-7, the V gene TRBV9, with D hard to call. The germline gives CDR1 SGDLS, CDR2 YYNGEE. Trimming left V 3 bases short and J 6 bases short, with 16 bases between. CDR3 length: 14 residues. The CDR3 nucleotides read TGTGCCAGCAGCGCCGGGTCAAGCCCGGGCGAGCAGTACTTC. This sequence encodes CASSAGSSPGEQYF.

In this sample, this clonotype turned up a few times. The chain couples TRBV20-1 to TRBJ1-2, with a tentative D call TRBD1 (5 bases). V was pared by 4 bases and J by 8 bases, with 23 bases between. The CDR3 loop spans 15 amino acids. The germline V gene has CDR1 DFQATT and CDR2 SNEGSKA (reference sequence). CDR3 protein: CSATLYAGDNRGYTF. The CDR3 nucleotides are TGCAGTGCTACCCTTTACGCGGGGGATAATCGGGGCTACACCTTC.

This clonotype was seen more than once but under ten times. This chain uses TRBV5-5 with TRBJ2-6; the D call may be TRBD1 or TRBD2 (6 bases each). The V and J ends lost 4 bases and 0 bases respectively, with 17 bases between them. Germline lookup yields CDR1 SGHKS and CDR2 YYEKEE (reference sequence). There are 18 residues in the CDR3. The CDR3 coding sequence is TGTGCCAGCAGCCCTCGGGGGCAGTTGCTCTCTGGGGCCAACGTCCTGACTTTC. Translation gives CASSPRGQLLSGANVLTF.

This sequence joins TRBV9 and TRBJ2-1; a weak D match, TRBD1 (5 bases). Trimming took off 3 bases at V and 12 bases at J, with 16 bases between the two ends. The CDR3 sequence is 13 residues long. Germline V gene data show CDR1 as SGDLS and CDR2 as YYNGEE. The CDR3 DNA reads TGTGCCAGCAGCGCAGGGCCCCAACGTGGGCAGTTCTTC. Residues: CASSAGPQRGQFF. Full variable domain (outside the CDR3, taken from reference TRBV9 and TRBJ2-1): DSGVTQTPKHLITATGQRVTLRCSPRSGDLSVYWYQQSLDQGLQFLIQYYNGEERAKGNILERFSAQQFPDLHSELNLSSLELGDSALYFCASSAGPQRGQFFGPGTRLTVL.

In this sample, this clonotype turned up a few times. This chain joins TRBV7-9 and TRBJ2-3; TRBD1 matches at 10 bases. The CDR3 consists of 20 residues. Germline values: CDR1 SEHNR, CDR2 FQNEAQ (reference sequence). V was clipped by 4 bases and J by 2 bases; unmatched bases: 18. In nucleotides, the CDR3 is TGTGCCAGCAGCTCGTTACCCGGGACAGGGGTTCGTCCACACACAGATACGCAGTATTTT. Its translation: CASSSLPGTGVRPHTDTQYF.

This rearrangement joins TRBV7-2 to TRBJ2-1; D not resolved. The CDR3 length is 13 residues. Germline V gives CDR1 SGHTA, CDR2 FQGNSA. V dropped 1 base and J dropped 13 bases, with 14 bases sitting between them. The CDR3 nucleotides are TGTGCCAGCAGCTTAGTAGAGACAAATCGTCAGTTCTTC. It codes for CASSLVETNRQFF.

This clonotype was detected many times. This rearrangement joins TRBV24-1 to TRBJ2-3; the match to TRBD2 covers 8 bases. Per the germline V gene, CDR1 is KGHDR and CDR2 is SFDVKD. V was clipped by 12 bases and J by 0 bases; unmatched bases: 4. The CDR3 is 13 amino acids. CDR3 loop: CAAERGSTDTQYF. DNA of the CDR3: TGTGCCGCCGAGCGGGGGAGCACAGATACGCAGTATTTT.

In this sample, this clonotype turned up a few times. The chain links TRBV11-2 to TRBJ2-3; D is perhaps TRBD2 (6 bases). Trimming cost V 5 bases and J 0 bases, with 15 bases left between them. Germline values: CDR1 SGHAT, CDR2 FQNNGV. The CDR3 length is 16 residues. CDR3 protein: CASSPYSGASTDTQYF. The CDR3 nucleotides read TGTGCCAGCAGCCCCTATAGCGGAGCTAGCACAGATACGCAGTATTTT.

This sequence joins TRBV7-3 and TRBJ2-7; tentative D call: TRBD2 (5 bases). The CDR3 consists of 13 residues. Germline V CDR1 and CDR2: SGHTA, FQGTGA. Trimming removed 4 bases at V and 3 bases at J, with 10 bases between. In nucleotides, the CDR3 is TGTGCCAGCAGCTCCTGGGGAGTCTACGAGCAGTACTTC. Its translation is CASSSWGVYEQYF.

This rearrangement joins TRBV20-1 to TRBJ2-5; perhaps TRBD2 as D (5 bases). V was cut by 0 bases and J by 0 bases, with 14 bases left in between. Per germline, CDR1 DFQATT and CDR2 SNEGSKA (reference sequence). This CDR3 comprises 16 residues. The DNA for the CDR3 is TGCAGTGCTAGAGATCATAGGAGCGGCAACCAAGAGACCCAGTACTTC. This encodes CSARDHRSGNQETQYF.

This clonotype was seen more than once but under ten times. The rearrangement uses TRBV6-2 or TRBV6-3 and TRBJ2-5; D remains ambiguous. V lost 6 bases, J lost 4 bases, and 18 bases lay in between. The CDR3 extends over 15 amino acids. Germline V gene data show CDR1 as MNHEY and CDR2 as SVGEGT. DNA for the CDR3: TGTGCCAGCAGCCAGAGGACGGACCCACTAGAGACCCAGTACTTC. Translating it yields CASSQRTDPLETQYF.

V usage is TRBV11-1 and J usage is TRBJ2-1; the D call may be TRBD1 or TRBD2 (6 bases each). The CDR3 loop spans 15 amino acids. V was clipped by 5 bases and J by 10 bases, with 21 bases between them. Germline V lookup: CDR1 SGHAT, CDR2 FQDESV (reference sequence). In DNA form, the CDR3 reads TGTGCCAGCAGCCCCAGCCGGGGGCAGGGCCACGAGCAGTTCTTC. Its translation: CASSPSRGQGHEQFF. Based on the CDR3 plus reference TRBV11-1 and TRBJ2-1, the full variable domain is EAEVAQSPRYKITEKSQAVAFWCDPISGHATLYWYRQILGQGPELLVQFQDESVVDDSQLPKDRFSAERLKGVDSTLKIQPAELGDSAMYLCASSPSRGQGHEQFFGPGTRLTVL.

In regard to this clonotype: One end of the junction fails to match germline, which may point to a read error. V and J are TRBV28 and TRBJ1-2; D unclear. The length of the CDR3 is 15 residues. Germline V gene data show CDR1 as MDHEN and CDR2 as SYDVKM. The DNA of the CDR3 is TGTGCCAACAGTTTAGGTCAGAAGGCACTCTATGGCTACACCTTC. This translates into CANSLGQKALYGYTF.